This entry concerns a single T cell receptor beta chain. Its antigen remains unknown. Libraries were prepared by immunoSEQ multiplex PCR; TCRdb keeps only in-frame clonotypes and omits some of them. The sample has 100,000 to 150,000 clones, roughly 93% seen once. These data originate in a study of cytomegalovirus exposure and HLA in healthy donors. Trimming left V 7 bases short and J 4 bases short, with 16 bases between. This CDR3 has 14 residues. Germline V gene lookup returns CDR1 MGHRA and CDR2 YSYEKL. Regarding the study as a whole: It was approximately 150 TCR beta chains that were listed as cytomegalovirus-associated.

J is TRBJ1-1 and V is TRBV4-1; tentatively, D is TRBD1 (6 bases). The source is a woman aged 18-35 years in good health and CMV-seronegative. The sequenced sample consisted of PBMCs. The DNA for the CDR3 is TGCGCCAGCACCCCTTTTAGGGGGGGCACTGAAGCTTTCTTT. As protein: CASTPFRGGTEAFF.